This entry features one T cell receptor (beta chain) sequence. Antigen specificity is unknown. All donors came from Russia, were Caucasian and healthy, and spanned ages roughly 6 to 100. The entry originates in a study of blood T cells in healthy people across ages. The study's findings and limits: Nothing was known about donor CMV status, and this possibly confounded expanded clonotype changes.

The use of a sample-barcoded 5' primer and a J-beta primer mix characterized a second PCR of roughly 6 to 11 cycles. MiXCR, applied by TCRdb to the 5' RACE reads, yields one record per CDR3 protein. This sample has fewer than 700,000 distinct CDR3 sequences, with about 43% found just once. V lost 6 bases, J lost 3 bases, and 4 bases stayed unmatched. In germline, CDR1 is MDHEN, CDR2 SYDVKM. The CDR3 is made up of 14 amino acids. Sequencing was done on a sample of blood. The rearrangement joins TRBV28 to TRBJ2-7; 11 bases agree with TRBD1. The receptor's source is a man older than 75 in good health. The CDR3 region is CASRGQGEGYEQYF. The DNA of the CDR3 is TGTGCCAGCAGGGGACAGGGGGAGGGCTACGAGCAGTACTTC.